This T cell receptor beta chain stems from a study of OX40 agonist ivuxolimab in advanced cancers. Across the whole study: Ivuxolimab was administered intravenously to patients at 0.01 to 10 mg/kg every 2 weeks.

V was cut by 4 bases and J by 6 bases, with 7 bases left in between. In germline, CDR1 is SEHNR, CDR2 FQNEAQ (reference sequence). The CDR3 is 12 residues long. Details on this clone: The antigen is unknown.

Generated by immunoSEQ multiplex PCR, the TCRdb table keeps only in-frame clones and is missing some. The table lists about 15,000 clones, less than 90% of them singletons. Whole-study results and caveats: Averaging showed that CD8+ T cells had more expanded clones than CD4+ did. Expanded peripheral T cell antigen specificity was not determined.

This TCR came from an adult with an advanced solid tumor such as melanoma, head and neck, liver or kidney cancer. The chain carries TRBV7-9 and TRBJ1-5, with unresolved D. The starting material was CD4+ or CD8+ T cells sorted from blood, obtained in a trial of the OX40 agonist ivuxolimab. This chain's CDR3 is CASSSLGQPQHF. CDR3 in DNA: TGTGCCAGCAGCTCACTGGGTCAGCCCCAGCATTTT.